The clone carrying this T cell receptor (beta chain) showed up just a few times. TCRdb reanalysed the RT-PCR reads using MiXCR and keeps one entry per CDR3 protein. The table lists approximately 250,000 distinct CDR3 sequences, around an eighth of them singletons, with around 10% in the top ten. The data belong to a study of patients and donors after allogeneic stem cell transplantation. Germline V gives CDR1 SEHNR, CDR2 FQNEAQ (reference sequence). This CDR3 spans 14 amino acids. Trimming cost V 5 bases and J 1 base; bases outside gene matches: 4. Sequences were obtained from blood, either unsorted or a sorted T cell fraction (not recorded which). The V gene is TRBV7-9, the J gene TRBJ2-5, with 7 bases fitting TRBD2. The origin of this receptor is a human donor who was either an allogeneic HSCT recipient or a stem cell or donor lymphocyte infusion donor (not recorded which). It is not recorded whose cells these are; they may come from a transplant donor. CDR3 in DNA: TGTGCCAGCAGCACCGGGGGGATCCAAGAGACCCAGTACTTC. Its translation: CASSTGGIQETQYF.